Presented here are 23 T cell receptor beta chains from one specimen sequenced in a study of blood T cell repertoires in COVID-19. The table came from immunoSEQ multiplex PCR; TCRdb's copy has only in-frame clones and leaves some out. The profile covers more than 250,000 clones, with around 87% appearing a single time and approximately 5.3% taken by the ten largest. Specimen: PBMCs or T cells enriched from blood (not recorded which). These receptors all stem from a woman between 25 and 40 years old who had recovered from COVID-19.

The V and J genes are TRBV7-3 and TRBJ1-6; 7 positions agree with TRBD1. The CDR3 extends over 14 amino acids. Germline CDR1 and CDR2: SGHTA and FQGTGA. V lost 4 bases to trimming and J lost 8 bases; unmatched junction nucleotides: 5. In DNA, the CDR3 is TGTGCCAGCAGCTCCGGCAGGGGGGATTCACCCCTCCACTTT. It specifies CASSSGRGDSPLHF.

As DNA, the CDR3 is TGTGCCAGCTCACCGCGGGGAGTTGACGTTCCCCTCCACTTT. Its protein product is CASSPRGVDVPLHF. This chain uses TRBV18 with TRBJ1-6; D remains ambiguous. This CDR3 spans 14 amino acids. V lost 3 bases and J 13 bases, leaving 16 bases between the germline ends. Germline CDR1 KGHSH, CDR2 LQKENI.

The chain uses TRBV4-3 and TRBJ2-7; no clear D gene. This CDR3 is 16 amino acids long. V was trimmed by 4 bases and J by 1 base, leaving 17 bases between them. Germline CDR1 and CDR2: LGHNA and YSLEER. Here the CDR3 DNA reads TGCGCCAGCAGCCGAATACCGGGTCTTCCTTCCTACGAGCAGTACTTC. Its translation: CASSRIPGLPSYEQYF.

The chain is built from TRBV28 and TRBJ1-1; maybe TRBD1 (6 bases). Germline V gene lookup returns CDR1 MDHEN and CDR2 SYDVKM. Trimming removed 2 bases at V and 7 bases at J, with 11 bases between. The CDR3 is 13 residues long. The CDR3 reads CASSLRGKIEAFF. CDR3 nucleotide sequence: TGTGCCAGCAGTTTAAGGGGGAAGATTGAAGCTTTCTTT.

J is TRBJ2-7 and V is TRBV11-2; 13 nucleotides align to TRBD2. CDR3 size: 16 residues. The V gene end was trimmed by 4 bases and the J gene end by 2 bases; junction bases not matched to a gene: 5. Germline lookup yields CDR1 SGHAT and CDR2 FQNNGV. The DNA of the CDR3 is TGTGCCAGCAGCTCGGGACTAGCGGGGAGACCCTACGAGCAGTACTTC. Translated: CASSSGLAGRPYEQYF.

The genes are TRBV28 and TRBJ2-7; 8 nucleotides match TRBD1. The V gene's germline CDR1 is MDHEN and CDR2 SYDVKM. The CDR3 covers 14 residues. Trimming cost V 8 bases and J 0 bases; bases outside gene matches: 6. The CDR3 spells CASGGQGPSYEQYF. Written as DNA, the CDR3 is TGTGCCAGCGGCGGACAGGGCCCCTCCTACGAGCAGTACTTC.

The V call is TRBV19, the J call TRBJ2-7; TRBD2 matches 9 bases. CDR1 LNHDA and CDR2 SQIVND come from the germline V gene (reference sequence). With 7 bases clipped from V and 5 bases from J, the junction kept 15 bases outside the gene matches. The CDR3 has 16 amino acids. CDR3 sequence: CASTPYRRGGSDEQYF. The CDR3 DNA follows: TGTGCCAGTACCCCGTACCGGCGGGGGGGGAGCGACGAGCAGTACTTC. The full variable domain, its missing parts supplied by reference TRBV19 and TRBJ2-7, is DGGITQSPKYLFRKEGQNVTLSCEQNLNHDAMYWYRQDPGQGLRLIYYSQIVNDFQKGDIAEGYSVSREKKESFPLTVTSAQKNPTAFYLCASTPYRRGGSDEQYFGPGTRLTVT.

The V gene is TRBV30, the J gene TRBJ1-2; D is perhaps TRBD1 (5 bases). Germline V CDR1 and CDR2: GTSNPN, SVGIG (reference sequence). The CDR3 runs to 14 residues. V lost 3 bases, J lost 8 bases, and 19 bases lay in between. CDR3 DNA: TGTGCCTGGAGCCAATCCGGGTCAGGGAAAGGCTACACCTTC. Translating it yields CAWSQSGSGKGYTF.

The genes are TRBV19 and TRBJ2-7; TRBD1 aligns across 7 bases. In germline, CDR1 is LNHDA, CDR2 SQIVND (reference sequence). The CDR3 contains 14 residues. The V gene end was trimmed by 4 bases and the J gene end by 3 bases; junction bases not matched to a gene: 6. CDR3 bases: TGTGCCAGTAGTAACGACAGGGCCGACTACGAGCAGTACTTC. Its translation is CASSNDRADYEQYF. Supplemented by reference TRBV19 and TRBJ2-7, the full variable domain reads DGGITQSPKYLFRKEGQNVTLSCEQNLNHDAMYWYRQDPGQGLRLIYYSQIVNDFQKGDIAEGYSVSREKKESFPLTVTSAQKNPTAFYLCASSNDRADYEQYFGPGTRLTVT.

In its sample, this clone was seen once. This chain joins TRBV7-2 and TRBJ2-1; weak D call: TRBD2 (6 bases). There are 14 residues in the CDR3. Trimming removed 6 bases at V and 0 bases at J, with 9 bases between. Germline loops: CDR1 SGHTA, CDR2 FQGNSA. The DNA of the CDR3 is TGTGCCAGCAGACCGACTAGCTCCTACAATGAGCAGTTCTTC. Translation gives CASRPTSSYNEQFF. The variable domain in full, completed from reference TRBV7-2 and TRBJ2-1, reads GAGVSQSPSNKVTEKGKDVELRCDPISGHTALYWYRQSLGQGLEFLIYFQGNSAPDKSGLPSDRFSAERTGGSVSTLTIQRTQQEDSAVYLCASRPTSSYNEQFFGPGTRLTVL.

This chain uses TRBV6-5 with TRBJ1-6; D unclear. Germline lookup yields CDR1 MNHEY and CDR2 SVGAGI. V was trimmed by 6 bases and J by 6 bases, leaving 12 bases between them. CDR3 length: 14 residues. The CDR3 sequence: CASSREPSNSPLHF. The CDR3, as DNA: TGTGCCAGCAGCCGGGAGCCCTCTAATTCACCCCTCCACTTT.

The rearrangement uses TRBV15 and TRBJ2-3; TRBD2 aligns across 10 bases. The length of the CDR3 is 14 residues. Germline CDR1 and CDR2: LNHNV and YYDKDF (reference sequence). V lost 5 bases to trimming and J lost 5 bases; unmatched junction nucleotides: 4. This chain's CDR3 is CATSRRLAGDTQYF. CDR3 sequence (DNA): TGTGCCACCAGCCGCAGACTAGCGGGAGATACGCAGTATTTT.

The chain carries TRBV11-2 and TRBJ1-5; 7 bases are shared with TRBD1. The trim removed 0 bases at V and 7 bases at J, leaving 15 bases unmatched. The germline CDR1 and CDR2 sequences are SGHAT and FQNNGV. There are 18 residues in the CDR3. For the CDR3, the DNA is TGTGCCAGCAGCTTAGACGTCGGGGACAGCATCTATCAACAGCCCCAGCATTTT. It translates to CASSLDVGDSIYQQPQHF.

The rearrangement uses TRBV5-1 and TRBJ1-2, with a tentative D call TRBD1 (5 bases). The germline V and J ends were trimmed by 5 bases and 4 bases, with 15 bases remaining between them. Germline CDR1 reads SGHRS; CDR2 reads YFSETQ. CDR3 length: 14 residues. The CDR3 nucleotides read TGCGCCAGCAGTACAATTGGACAATCCTATGGCTACACCTTC. Encoded protein: CASSTIGQSYGYTF.

This clone has ten or more counts. The rearrangement uses TRBV7-9 and TRBJ1-2; TRBD1 matches 8 bases. The CDR3 is 14 residues long. V dropped 5 bases and J dropped 7; count of bases not matched to a gene: 9. Germline values: CDR1 SEHNR, CDR2 FQNEAQ (reference sequence). The CDR3 loop is CASSRSDRGGGYTF. The CDR3 DNA reads as TGTGCCAGCAGCCGCTCTGACAGGGGAGGTGGCTACACCTTC.

The chain employs TRBV14 and TRBJ1-4; maybe TRBD1 (5 bases). The V and J ends lost 4 bases and 8 bases respectively, with 14 bases between them. Germline loops: CDR1 SGHDN, CDR2 FVKESK. The CDR3 sequence is 14 residues long. CDR3 nucleotides: TGTGCCAGCAGCCCGGAGGGGAGGCAGGAAAAACTGTTTTTT. It specifies CASSPEGRQEKLFF. The full variable domain, rest sourced from reference TRBV14 and TRBJ1-4, is EAGVTQFPSHSVIEKGQTVTLRCDPISGHDNLYWYRRVMGKEIKFLLHFVKESKQDESGMPNNRFLAERTGGTYSTLKVQPAELEDSGVYFCASSPEGRQEKLFFGSGTQLSVL.

This clone was seen only a few times. This same CDR3 is encoded by further DNA sequences in the sample. This chain uses TRBV19 with TRBJ2-5; D may be TRBD1 (5 bases). Germline values: CDR1 LNHDA, CDR2 SQIVND (reference sequence). V lost 3 bases and J 4 bases, leaving 12 bases between the germline ends. The CDR3 runs 14 residues. The CDR3 protein is CASSILGQGETQYF. CDR3 nucleotide sequence: TGTGCCAGTAGTATTCTAGGGCAGGGAGAGACCCAGTACTTC.

The rearrangement links TRBV4-3 to TRBJ1-4, with D tentatively TRBD1 (6 bases). Germline loops: CDR1 LGHNA, CDR2 YSLEER. CDR3 length: 13 residues. The V and J ends lost 2 bases and 8 bases respectively, with 9 bases between them. The CDR3 sequence: CASSQPGGEKLFF. The CDR3 nucleotides read TGCGCCAGCAGCCAACCGGGGGGCGAAAAACTGTTTTTT.

CDR3 nucleotide sequence: TGTGCCAGCAGCAGGGGAGGGGGAACTAATGAAAAACTGTTTTTT. It yields the protein CASSRGGGTNEKLFF. The chain recombines TRBV7-9 with TRBJ1-4; D may be TRBD1 (6 bases). The CDR3 extends over 15 amino acids. Germline assignment: CDR1 SEHNR and CDR2 FQNEAQ (reference sequence). V was pared by 5 bases and J by 1 base, with 11 bases between. Using reference TRBV7-9 and TRBJ1-4 for the parts outside the CDR3, the full variable domain is DTGVSQNPRHKITKRGQNVTFRCDPISEHNRLYWYRQTLGQGPEFLTYFQNEAQLEKSRLLSDRFSAERPKGSFSTLEIQRTEQGDSAMYLCASSRGGGTNEKLFFGSGTQLSVL.

Concerning this clone: The junction differs from germline at one of its ends, possibly a read error. The chain has TRBV9 and TRBJ2-5; 8 bases are a match to TRBD2. This CDR3 region has 15 residues. The V gene's germline CDR1 is SGDLS and CDR2 YYNGEE. The CDR3: CATSANGGAGETQYF. As DNA, the CDR3 is TGTGCCACCAGCGCGAACGGGGGGGCCGGGGAGACCCAGTACTTC.

This clone was counted between two and nine times. The rearrangement links TRBV18 to TRBJ1-3; D is ambiguous. CDR1 and CDR2 from the germline V gene are KGHSH and LQKENI. The CDR3 spans 16 residues. The germline V and J ends were trimmed by 3 bases and 0 bases, with 12 bases remaining between them. The CDR3 nucleotides read TGTGCCAGCTCACCTATCGCCGCTAACTCTGGAAACACCATATATTTT. Its protein is CASSPIAANSGNTIYF.

The V call is TRBV10-3, the J call TRBJ1-1, with D possibly matching TRBD1 (5 bases). The V end was cut by 6 bases, the J end by 1 base, with 9 bases between. There are 13 residues in the CDR3. CDR1 is ENHRY and CDR2 is SYGVKD in the germline V gene. The CDR3 region is CAIRLTGNTEAFF. DNA for the CDR3: TGTGCCATCAGGCTTACAGGGAACACTGAAGCTTTCTTT.

The rearrangement links TRBV5-1 to TRBJ1-5; D is unclear. The ends were cut back, 0 bases at V and 2 bases at J, with 12 bases in the middle. CDR1 is SGHRS, CDR2 YFSETQ, per germline. The CDR3 is 16 residues long. DNA for the CDR3: TGCGCCAGCAGCTTGGAGGGCGGGATGGGCAATCAGCCCCAGCATTTT. Translation gives CASSLEGGMGNQPQHF.